These 2 T cell receptor beta chains were all obtained from the same sample, sequenced in a study of T cells in Graves' hyperthyroidism and ophthalmopathy. Amplification yielded TCR beta CDR3 regions, with RNA transcripts as the source. The HTBI primer set was used in a first-round RT-PCR of the TCR CDR3. TCRdb re-analysed the multiplex PCR reads in MiXCR, keeping a single row per CDR3 protein. This table has under 700,000 distinct CDR3 sequences, roughly 17% appearing once. The sample was blood. The receptors derive from a woman between 18 and 30 years old with Graves' hyperthyroidism.

The rearrangement links TRBV7-3 to TRBJ2-6; no firm D call. Trimming cost V 5 bases and J 2 bases, with 7 bases left between them. Germline V lookup: CDR1 SGHTA, CDR2 FQGTGA. There are 14 residues in the CDR3. CDR3 in DNA: TGTGCCAGCAGCCCCTGGCCTGGGGCCAACGTCCTGACTTTC. It is translated as CASSPWPGANVLTF.

A remark on this clonotype: It may be a read error: a sequence one base away is much more abundant. The chain links TRBV27 to TRBJ1-6; D is possibly TRBD1 (5 bases). The V end lost 8 bases, the J end lost 14 bases, and 22 bases lay between the germline ends. CDR1 MNHEY and CDR2 SMNVEV come from the germline V gene (reference sequence). The CDR3 consists of 14 residues. The CDR3 is CASASLLGKGTLHF. CDR3 coding DNA: TGTGCCAGCGCTTCCCTGCTGGGGAAGGGGACCCTCCACTTT.